What follows are 9 T cell receptor beta chains derived from one specimen sequenced in a study of blood T cell repertoires in COVID-19. Using immunoSEQ multiplex PCR, the repertoire was profiled, and TCRdb retains in-frame clones only, with some absent. The sample carries tens of thousands of clones, 80% to 90% recorded once. The sample comprised peripheral blood. These receptors all come from a woman aged 55-69 years with acute or convalescent COVID-19.

This chain uses TRBV5-6 with TRBJ2-7, with D unresolved. Deletions cut 7 bases from V and 3 bases from J, with 20 bases between. Germline V gives CDR1 SGHDT, CDR2 YYEEEE. The CDR3 extends over 15 amino acids. Written as DNA, the CDR3 is TGTGCCAGCGGGTGGCATAACAGCCTCTTCTACGAGCAGTACTTC. This translates into CASGWHNSLFYEQYF.

The rearrangement uses TRBV5-1 and TRBJ1-2, with 7 bases identical to TRBD1. The germline gives CDR1 SGHRS, CDR2 YFSETQ. This CDR3 has 14 amino acids. V shed 4 bases and J 4 bases; nucleotides not matched to a gene: 7. CDR3 in amino acids: CASSIGTAFYGYTF. The CDR3 DNA reads as TGCGCCAGCAGCATTGGGACAGCCTTCTATGGCTACACCTTC.

This rearrangement joins TRBV24-1 to TRBJ1-1; 7 nucleotides match TRBD1. There are 18 residues in the CDR3. V was clipped by 2 bases and J by 0 bases; unmatched bases: 11. The V gene's germline CDR1 is KGHDR and CDR2 SFDVKD. The CDR3 sequence is CATSDSRGRGGMNTEAFF. Written as DNA, the CDR3 is TGTGCCACCAGTGATTCAAGGGGGCGCGGGGGGATGAACACTGAAGCTTTCTTT.

The rearrangement links TRBV7-2 to TRBJ1-3, with a tentative D call TRBD1 (6 bases). The CDR3 totals 18 residues. Trimming cost V 0 bases and J 0 bases, with 15 bases left between them. Germline CDR1 SGHTA, CDR2 FQGNSA. Here the CDR3 reads CASSLAPRRGGSGNTIYF. CDR3 DNA: TGTGCCAGCAGCTTAGCCCCTCGTCGAGGGGGCTCTGGAAACACCATATATTTT.

V usage is TRBV20-1 and J usage is TRBJ2-3; no firm D call. Germline V gene sequence: CDR1 DFQATT, CDR2 SNEGSKA (reference sequence). The CDR3 consists of 14 residues. Trimming took off 3 bases at V and 6 bases at J, with 16 bases between the two ends. The CDR3 DNA reads TGCAGTGCTAGTCCTGTCAGCGTTTGGGATACGCAGTATTTT. It encodes CSASPVSVWDTQYF.

The rearrangement uses TRBV6-5 and TRBJ1-1; D gene uncertain. In germline, CDR1 is MNHEY, CDR2 SVGAGI. V lost 6 bases and J lost 3, with 8 bases in between. The CDR3 spans 12 residues. The CDR3 region has the DNA TGTGCCAGCAGATTAGGAGACACTGAAGCTTTCTTT. Its protein is CASRLGDTEAFF.

The rearrangement links TRBV19 to TRBJ1-1, with a possible D match to TRBD1 (6 bases). Deletions cut 4 bases from V and 1 base from J, with 16 bases between. The CDR3 has 16 residues. Germline lookup yields CDR1 LNHDA and CDR2 SQIVND (reference sequence). Here the CDR3 reads CASSNPGGPKNTEAFF. The CDR3 region has the DNA TGTGCCAGTAGTAATCCGGGGGGGCCAAAGAACACTGAAGCTTTCTTT.

The chain recombines TRBV3-1 (or the pseudogene TRBV3-2) with TRBJ2-5; 13 bases align to TRBD2. The CDR3 consists of 19 residues. V lost 0 bases and J lost 5; bases outside the gene matches: 12. The germline V gene encodes CDR1 LGHDT and CDR2 YNNKEL (reference sequence). The CDR3 nucleotides read TGTGCCAGCAGCCAAGAGGGGCGACTAGCGGGGGGATATTGGGAGACCCAGTACTTC. Protein product: CASSQEGRLAGGYWETQYF.

The chain has TRBV28 and TRBJ2-7; weak D call: TRBD2 (5 bases). CDR1 and CDR2 (germline): MDHEN, SYDVKM. Trimming cost V 11 bases and J 3 bases, with 14 bases left between them. CDR3 length: 12 amino acids. CDR3 loop: CAARDHFYEQYF. Written as DNA, the CDR3 is TGTGCCGCCCGGGATCACTTCTACGAGCAGTACTTC. Variable domain in full (rest from reference TRBV28 and TRBJ2-7): DVKVTQSSRYLVKRTGEKVFLECVQDMDHENMFWYRQDPGLGLRLIYFSYDVKMKEKGDIPEGYSVSREKKERFSLILESASTNQTSMYLCAARDHFYEQYFGPGTRLTVT.